This T cell receptor beta chain was sequenced for a study of shared clonotypes between healthy human individuals. This CDR3 has 15 amino acids. The V segment lost 7 bases and the J segment 4 bases; nucleotides outside the gene matches: 10. CDR1 SQVTM and CDR2 ANQGSEA come from the germline V gene. Data came from immunoSEQ multiplex PCR; TCRdb stores just in-frame clones and leaves some out. The sample contains more than 2 million clones, around 95% of which appear only once. The TCR sequence derives from a man aged 18 to 29 in good health. The chain combines TRBV29-1 with TRBJ2-2; 9 bases line up with TRBD1. The specimen sequenced was naive CD4+ T cells sorted from blood. Subset in this sample: CD45RA+ positively selected. CDR3 sequence: CSGRIQGASTGELFF. The DNA of the CDR3 is TGCAGCGGTCGGATACAGGGGGCGAGCACCGGGGAGCTGTTTTTT.